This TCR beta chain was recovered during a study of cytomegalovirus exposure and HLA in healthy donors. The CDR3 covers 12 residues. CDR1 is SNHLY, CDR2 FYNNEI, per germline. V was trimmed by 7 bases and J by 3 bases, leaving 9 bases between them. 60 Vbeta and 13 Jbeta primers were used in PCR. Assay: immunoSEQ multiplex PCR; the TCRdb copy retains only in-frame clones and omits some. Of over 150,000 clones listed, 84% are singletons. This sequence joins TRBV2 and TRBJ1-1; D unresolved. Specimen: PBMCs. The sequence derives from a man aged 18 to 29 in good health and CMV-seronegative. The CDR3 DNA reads TGTGCCAGCATTTTCTTCGACACTGAAGCTTTCTTT. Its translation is CASIFFDTEAFF. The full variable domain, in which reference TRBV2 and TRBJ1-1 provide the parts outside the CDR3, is EPEVTQTPSHQVTQMGQEVILRCVPISNHLYFYWYRQILGQKVEFLVSFYNNEISEKSEIFDDQFSVERPDGSNFTLKIRSTKLEDSAMYFCASIFFDTEAFFGQGTRLTVV.